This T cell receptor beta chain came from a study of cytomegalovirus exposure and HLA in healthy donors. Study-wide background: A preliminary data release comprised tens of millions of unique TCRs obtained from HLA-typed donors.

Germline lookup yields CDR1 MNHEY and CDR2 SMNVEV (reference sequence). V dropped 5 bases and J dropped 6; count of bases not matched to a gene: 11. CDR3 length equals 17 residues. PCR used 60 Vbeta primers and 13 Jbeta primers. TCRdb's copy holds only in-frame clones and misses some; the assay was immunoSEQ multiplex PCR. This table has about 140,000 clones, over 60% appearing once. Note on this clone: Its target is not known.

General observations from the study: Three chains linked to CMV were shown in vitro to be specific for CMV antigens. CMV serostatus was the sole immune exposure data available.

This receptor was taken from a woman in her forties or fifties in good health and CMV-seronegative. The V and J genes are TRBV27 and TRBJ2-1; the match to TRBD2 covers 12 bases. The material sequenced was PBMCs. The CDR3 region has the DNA TGTGCCAGCAGTCACCCCCGACTAGCGGGGGTGATCAATGAGCAGTTCTTC. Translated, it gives CASSHPRLAGVINEQFF.